This TCR beta chain derives from a study of T cells after yellow fever vaccination (dated by TCRdb to between 2018 and 2020). Study-wide context: The SMART-Seq v4 Ultra Low Input RNA kit was used to prepare libraries from fractions with low cell numbers. Two healthy male donors, one aged 18 to 29 and one aged 30 to 40 years, were included in the cohort. To track T-cell clones before and after primary and booster YFV17D yellow fever vaccination, bulk TCR alpha and beta repertoires were sequenced longitudinally. Blood samples were taken at several timepoints before and after primary and secondary immunization, and bulk PBMC replicates and cell subsets were isolated. Here is what the overall study found, with its caveats: The secondary T-cell response was found to be weaker but faster than the primary response, with a peak reached on day 5 rather than on day 15. A small fraction of clonotypes showed up in both the CD4 and CD8 compartments, probably as a result of convergent recombination. FACS-sorted repertoires could contain abundant contaminating clonotypes from the bulk population, so computational filtering was required. Because the study included only two donors, the extent to which the findings can be generalized is limited. Most clones expanded after primary vaccination (approximately 97% of CD4 and around 89% of CD8) were re-detected after the booster, suggesting that broad memory maintenance occurred.

From the germline V gene (reference sequence), CDR1 is DFQATT and CDR2 is SNEGSKA. The CDR3 holds 13 amino acids from the cysteine to the phenylalanine. The sequence is cut down to CDR3 DNA, 39 bases in frame from base 1. A distance of 9 bases separates the germline ends of V and J, which lose 3 bases and 0 bases respectively. At least ten counts were recorded for this clonotype. Its antigen specificity is not known. No base qualities exist here, and no much larger clone lies one base off it. Synthesis of TCR cDNA relied on 5'RACE template switching, a step that introduced a universal primer site along with unique molecular identifiers. Priming of cDNA synthesis was performed from both the TCR alpha and TCR beta constant segments. Two PCR steps were used to amplify libraries, with sample barcodes and sequencing adapters being added in the second step. Libraries were sequenced on Illumina HiSeq 2500 (2x100 bp) or NovaSeq (2x150 bp). The original pipeline was this. MIGEC was used to demultiplex reads and collapse the reads into UMI consensus sequences, and MiXCR was used for V(D)J alignment. Clonotypes responding to the vaccine were identified with edgeR on replicate PBMC samples, with the criteria of FDR below 0.01 and a log2 fold change above 5 up to day 15. Each bulk clonotype was labeled CD4 or CD8 based on which sequenced repertoire, CD4 or CD8, contained the clonotype at higher abundance. TCRdb took the public reads, trimmed them with fastp at Q25, ran MiXCR for clone calling and kept in-frame beta chains. A single entry per CDR3 protein holds the most common genes and DNA from its merged rows. The V and J calls follow TCRdb's processing rather than the paper's. The sample profile shows hundreds of thousands of distinct CDR3 sequences; 10% to 15% of them were found once. 15% of the sample belongs to the ten largest clones.

What this sample's treatment or condition label stands for: live attenuated yellow fever vaccine strain. Two biological replicates of bulk PBMCs were collected at each blood-draw timepoint. PBMCs were isolated from peripheral blood using a standard Ficoll-Paque protocol. RNA was extracted with TriZol from bulk PBMCs, CD4 and CD8 fractions, and dextramer-positive and dextramer-negative fractions. The specimen comprised PBMCs, sampled on the day of the yellow fever booster vaccination. The TCR was taken from a man aged 25 to 40 who received the YFV17D yellow fever vaccine. The sequence links TRBV20-1 to TRBJ2-7; the D gene is possibly TRBD1 or TRBD2, each agreeing over 5 bases. The DNA sequence follows: TGCAGTGCTAGGTGGGGGAGCTCCTACGAGCAGTACTTC. This is translated as CSARWGSSYEQYF.